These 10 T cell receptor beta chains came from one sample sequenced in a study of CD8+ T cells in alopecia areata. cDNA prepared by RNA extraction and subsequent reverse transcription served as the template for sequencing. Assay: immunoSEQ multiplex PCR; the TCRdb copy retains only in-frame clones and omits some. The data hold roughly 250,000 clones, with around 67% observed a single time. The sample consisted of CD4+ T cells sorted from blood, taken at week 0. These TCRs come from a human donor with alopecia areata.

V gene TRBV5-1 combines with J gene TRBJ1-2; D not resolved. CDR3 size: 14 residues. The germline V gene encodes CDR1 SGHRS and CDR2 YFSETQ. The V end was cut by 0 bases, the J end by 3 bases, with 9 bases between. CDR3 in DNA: TGCGCCAGCAGCTTGGTACTGAGGGACTATGGCTACACCTTC. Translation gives CASSLVLRDYGYTF.

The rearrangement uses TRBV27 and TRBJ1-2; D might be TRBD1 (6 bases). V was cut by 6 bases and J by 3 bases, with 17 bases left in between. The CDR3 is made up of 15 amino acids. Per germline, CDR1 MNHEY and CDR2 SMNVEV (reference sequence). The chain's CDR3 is CASRQQGGKHYGYTF. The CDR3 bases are TGTGCCAGCAGGCAACAGGGAGGAAAACACTATGGCTACACCTTC.

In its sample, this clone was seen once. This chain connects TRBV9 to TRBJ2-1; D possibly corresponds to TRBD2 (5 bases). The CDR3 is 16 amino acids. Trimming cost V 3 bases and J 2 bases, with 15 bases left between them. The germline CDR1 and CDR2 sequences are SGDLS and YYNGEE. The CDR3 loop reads CASSAPGVTPYNEQFF. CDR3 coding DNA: TGTGCCAGCAGCGCCCCCGGGGTTACGCCCTACAATGAGCAGTTCTTC.

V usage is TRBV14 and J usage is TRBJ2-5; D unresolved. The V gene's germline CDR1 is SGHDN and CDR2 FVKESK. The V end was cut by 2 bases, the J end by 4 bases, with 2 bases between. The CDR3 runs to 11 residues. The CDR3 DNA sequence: TGTGCCAGCAGCCAACGAGAGACCCAGTACTTC. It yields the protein CASSQRETQYF.

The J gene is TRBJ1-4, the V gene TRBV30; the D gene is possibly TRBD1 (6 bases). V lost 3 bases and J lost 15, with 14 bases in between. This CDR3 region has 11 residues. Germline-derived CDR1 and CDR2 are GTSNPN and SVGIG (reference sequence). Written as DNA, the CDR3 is TGTGCCTGGAGGATAGACAGGCTTATGTTTTTT. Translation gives CAWRIDRLMFF.

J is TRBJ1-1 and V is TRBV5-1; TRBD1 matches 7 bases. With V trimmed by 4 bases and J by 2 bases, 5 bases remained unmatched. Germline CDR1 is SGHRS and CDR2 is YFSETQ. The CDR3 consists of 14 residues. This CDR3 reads CASSAGQPNTEAFF. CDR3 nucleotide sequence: TGCGCCAGCAGCGCGGGACAGCCTAACACTGAAGCTTTCTTT.

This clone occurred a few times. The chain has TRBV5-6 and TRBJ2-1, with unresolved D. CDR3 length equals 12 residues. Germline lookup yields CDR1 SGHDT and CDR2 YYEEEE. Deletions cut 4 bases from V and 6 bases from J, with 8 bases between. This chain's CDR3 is CASSRLGNEQFF. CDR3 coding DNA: TGTGCCAGCAGCCGGTTGGGCAATGAGCAGTTCTTC.

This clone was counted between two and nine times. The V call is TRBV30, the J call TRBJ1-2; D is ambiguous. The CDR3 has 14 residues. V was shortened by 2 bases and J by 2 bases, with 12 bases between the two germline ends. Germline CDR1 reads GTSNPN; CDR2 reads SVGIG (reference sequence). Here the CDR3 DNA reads TGTGCCTGGAGTAGAGGGTTAACGAACTATGGCTACACCTTC. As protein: CAWSRGLTNYGYTF.

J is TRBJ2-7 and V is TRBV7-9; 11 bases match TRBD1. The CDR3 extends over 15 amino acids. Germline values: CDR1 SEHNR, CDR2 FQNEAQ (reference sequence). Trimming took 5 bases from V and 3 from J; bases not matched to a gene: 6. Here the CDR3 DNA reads TGTGCCAGCAGCCTACTAGGGACAGGGGGCTACGAGCAGTACTTC. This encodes CASSLLGTGGYEQYF. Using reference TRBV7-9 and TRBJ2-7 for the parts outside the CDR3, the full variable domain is DTGVSQNPRHKITKRGQNVTFRCDPISEHNRLYWYRQTLGQGPEFLTYFQNEAQLEKSRLLSDRFSAERPKGSFSTLEIQRTEQGDSAMYLCASSLLGTGGYEQYFGPGTRLTVT.

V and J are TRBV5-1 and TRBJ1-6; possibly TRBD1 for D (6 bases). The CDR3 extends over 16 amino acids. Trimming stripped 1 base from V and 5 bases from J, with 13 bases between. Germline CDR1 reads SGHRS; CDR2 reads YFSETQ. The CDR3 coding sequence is TGCGCCAGCAGCTTGTCGACAGGATCTAATAATTCACCCCTCCACTTT. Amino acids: CASSLSTGSNNSPLHF.